These 12 T cell receptor beta chains came from one sample sequenced in a study of T cells in Graves' hyperthyroidism and ophthalmopathy. Regions amplified from RNA transcripts were the TCR beta CDR3 regions. HTBI primers were employed in a first-round RT-PCR of the TCR CDR3. TCRdb itself ran the multiplex PCR reads through MiXCR, one entry per CDR3 protein. The repertoire includes fewer than 350,000 distinct CDR3 sequences, 15% to 20% of them detected once, and roughly 15% sits in the top ten. Sequenced input: blood. The receptor source for this set is a woman in her forties with Graves' ophthalmopathy.

This clonotype was observed many times. The rearrangement joins TRBV27 to TRBJ1-1, with 7 nucleotides matching TRBD1. The CDR3 length is 18 residues. The germline V gene encodes CDR1 MNHEY and CDR2 SMNVEV (reference sequence). J was trimmed by 0 bases and V by 0 bases; bases with no gene match: 10. CDR3 amino acids: CASSLSPRQGEMNTEAFF. The CDR3 coding sequence is TGTGCCAGCAGTTTATCCCCCCGACAGGGAGAGATGAACACTGAAGCTTTCTTT.

The chain has TRBV6-1 and TRBJ1-6, with 10 bases identical to TRBD1. Germline V gives CDR1 MNHNS, CDR2 SASEGT. Trimming cost V 3 bases and J 10 bases; bases outside gene matches: 3. The CDR3 is 14 residues long. DNA for the CDR3: TGTGCCAGCAGTGACGGACAGGGGGGGTCACCCCTCCACTTT. It encodes CASSDGQGGSPLHF.

The sample holds many counts of this clonotype. The V call is TRBV4-1, the J call TRBJ2-4; 7 bases agree with TRBD1. The germline V gene has CDR1 MGHRA and CDR2 YSYEKL. V lost 6 bases and J lost 4; bases outside the gene matches: 6. There are 14 residues in the CDR3. This chain's CDR3 is CASRPMGQKNIQYF. DNA for the CDR3: TGCGCCAGCAGGCCTATGGGACAGAAAAACATTCAGTACTTC.

This clonotype has a count of ten or more. The chain carries TRBV11-2 and TRBJ2-7, with TRBD2 matching 7 bases. V was clipped by 5 bases and J by 5 bases; unmatched bases: 6. Germline lookup yields CDR1 SGHAT and CDR2 FQNNGV. This CDR3 region has 13 residues. The CDR3 is CASSPRLAHEQYF. In nucleotides, the CDR3 is TGTGCCAGCAGCCCCAGACTAGCCCACGAGCAGTACTTC.

This clonotype has just a few counts. The rearrangement links TRBV11-1 to TRBJ2-5; 7 nucleotides match TRBD1. Germline-derived CDR1 and CDR2 are SGHAT and FQDESV (reference sequence). This CDR3 contains 12 residues. V was clipped by 8 bases and J by 4 bases; unmatched bases: 4. CDR3 sequence (DNA): TGTGCCAGCTCAACAGGGGCAGAGACCCAGTACTTC. This sequence encodes CASSTGAETQYF.

As to this clonotype: One junction end disagrees with the germline gene, perhaps due to a read error. The gene calls are TRBV9 and TRBJ1-1; D is uncertain. This CDR3 spans 13 amino acids. Germline values: CDR1 SGDLS, CDR2 YYNGEE. CDR3 in amino acids: CASNVGDQSEAFF. CDR3 DNA sequence: TGTGCCAGCAACGTAGGTGATCAATCTGAAGCTTTCTTT.

This clonotype was detected many times. The CDR3: CASKESPGNTIYF. DNA for the CDR3: TGTGCCAGCAAGGAGTCCCCAGGAAACACCATATATTTT. The J gene is TRBJ1-3, the V gene TRBV28; no firm D call. The V gene's germline CDR1 is MDHEN and CDR2 SYDVKM. Trimming took 7 bases from V and 4 from J, leaving 11 bases between them. The CDR3 is made up of 13 amino acids.

This clonotype was seen ten or more times. A much larger clonotype is one base distant, so this may be a read error. The genes are TRBV6-1 and TRBJ1-2; TRBD1 matches 8 bases. CDR1 MNHNS and CDR2 SASEGT come from the germline V gene. V lost 5 bases and J lost 8; bases outside the gene matches: 10. This CDR3 has 14 residues. For the CDR3, the DNA is TGTGCCAGCAGTCGTAGACAGGGGATTAGAGGCTACACCTTC. Encoded protein: CASSRRQGIRGYTF.

This clonotype was seen many times. A much larger clone is a single base away; this may be a read error. The conserved phenylalanine or tryptophan normally closing the CDR3 is absent here, so this likely arose from a read error. The chain combines TRBV12-3 or TRBV12-4 with TRBJ1-1, with D perhaps TRBD1 (5 bases). This CDR3 contains 15 residues. Between the trimmed V and J ends, which lost 0 bases and 1 base, there was a span of 9 bases. The CDR3: CASSLARDGNTEAFL. The CDR3 region has the DNA TGTGCCAGCAGTTTAGCGAGGGACGGGAACACTGAAGCTTTCCTT.

This chain links TRBV27 with TRBJ1-6; TRBD1 agrees at 8 bases. With 5 bases clipped from V and 6 bases from J, the junction kept 6 bases outside the gene matches. There are 15 residues in the CDR3. Germline V CDR1 and CDR2: MNHEY, SMNVEV (reference sequence). CDR3 loop: CASSPTDRGNSPLHF. CDR3 in DNA: TGTGCCAGCAGTCCCACAGACAGGGGTAATTCACCCCTCCACTTT.

This clonotype was detected many times. The chain has TRBV12-3 or TRBV12-4 and TRBJ2-5; possibly TRBD1 for D (5 bases). The CDR3 runs to 13 residues. Trimming took 8 bases from V and 2 from J, leaving 12 bases between them. CDR3 coding DNA: TGTGCCAGCTGGGAAGGACAACAAGAGACCCAGTACTTC. It translates to CASWEGQQETQYF.

Ten or more counts support this clonotype. V is TRBV30 and J is TRBJ2-2, with D hard to call. Germline V gene data show CDR1 as GTSNPN and CDR2 as SVGIG (reference sequence). The CDR3 is made up of 14 amino acids. With 0 bases removed from V and 1 base from J, the gap between germline ends came to 6 bases. CDR3: CAWSVLRNTGELFF. Written as DNA, the CDR3 is TGTGCCTGGAGTGTACTGAGGAACACCGGGGAGCTGTTTTTT.